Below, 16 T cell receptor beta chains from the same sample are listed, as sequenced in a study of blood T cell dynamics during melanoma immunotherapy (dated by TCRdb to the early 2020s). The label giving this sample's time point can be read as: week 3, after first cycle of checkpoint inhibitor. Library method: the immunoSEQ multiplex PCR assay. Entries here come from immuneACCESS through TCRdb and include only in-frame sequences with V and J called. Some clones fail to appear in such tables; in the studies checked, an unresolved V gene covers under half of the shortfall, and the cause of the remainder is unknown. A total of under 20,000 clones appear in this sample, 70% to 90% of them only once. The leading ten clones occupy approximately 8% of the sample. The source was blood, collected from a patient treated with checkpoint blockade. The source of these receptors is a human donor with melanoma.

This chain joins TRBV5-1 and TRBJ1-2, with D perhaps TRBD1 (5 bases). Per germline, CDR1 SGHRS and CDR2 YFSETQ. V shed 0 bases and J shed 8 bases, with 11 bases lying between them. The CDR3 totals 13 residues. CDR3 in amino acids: CASSLGDPRGYTF. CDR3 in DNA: TGCGCCAGCAGCTTGGGGGACCCAAGGGGCTACACCTTC.

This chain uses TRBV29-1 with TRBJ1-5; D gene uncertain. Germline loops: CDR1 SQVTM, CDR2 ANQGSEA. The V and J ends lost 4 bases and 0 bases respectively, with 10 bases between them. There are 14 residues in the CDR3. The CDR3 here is CSVASGTSNQPQHF. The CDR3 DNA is TGCAGCGTTGCGTCCGGAACTAGCAATCAGCCCCAGCATTTT.

The CDR3 nucleotides read TGTGCCAGCAGCCACCTAGACAGGGATACGCAGTATTTT. Translation: CASSHLDRDTQYF. The chain employs TRBV14 and TRBJ2-3; possible D gene TRBD1, 6 bases. Germline CDR1 SGHDN, CDR2 FVKESK. This CDR3 has 13 amino acids. Trimming stripped 3 bases from V and 6 bases from J, with 10 bases between.

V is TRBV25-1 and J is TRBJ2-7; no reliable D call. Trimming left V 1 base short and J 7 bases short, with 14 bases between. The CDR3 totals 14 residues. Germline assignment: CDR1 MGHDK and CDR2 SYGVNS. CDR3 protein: CASSESSIRWEQYF. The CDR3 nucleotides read TGTGCCAGCAGTGAATCGTCTATTAGGTGGGAGCAGTACTTC.

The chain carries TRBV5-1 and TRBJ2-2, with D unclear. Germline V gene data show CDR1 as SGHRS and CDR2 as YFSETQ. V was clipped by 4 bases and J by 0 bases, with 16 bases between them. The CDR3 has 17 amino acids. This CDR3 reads CASSPSMLVANTGELFF. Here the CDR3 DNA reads TGCGCCAGCAGCCCCTCCATGCTAGTGGCGAACACCGGGGAGCTGTTTTTT.

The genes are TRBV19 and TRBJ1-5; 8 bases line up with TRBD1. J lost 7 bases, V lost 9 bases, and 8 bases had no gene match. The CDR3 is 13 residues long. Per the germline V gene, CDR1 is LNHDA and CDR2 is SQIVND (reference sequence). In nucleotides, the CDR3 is TGTGCCAGCAAGGACAGGGACGGACAGCCCCAGCATTTT. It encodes CASKDRDGQPQHF.

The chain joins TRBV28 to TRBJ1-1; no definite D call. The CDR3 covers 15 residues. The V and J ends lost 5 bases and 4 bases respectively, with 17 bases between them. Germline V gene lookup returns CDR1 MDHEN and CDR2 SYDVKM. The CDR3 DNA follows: TGTGCCAGCAGTCCACCACAAGGGCGGGGCACTGAAGCTTTCTTT. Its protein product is CASSPPQGRGTEAFF.

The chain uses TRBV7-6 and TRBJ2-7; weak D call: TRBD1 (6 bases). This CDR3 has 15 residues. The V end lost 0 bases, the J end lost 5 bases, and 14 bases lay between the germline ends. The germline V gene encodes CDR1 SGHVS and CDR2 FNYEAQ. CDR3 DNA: TGTGCCAGCAGCTTAGCCGGCAGGGGAGACGACGAGCAGTACTTC. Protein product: CASSLAGRGDDEQYF. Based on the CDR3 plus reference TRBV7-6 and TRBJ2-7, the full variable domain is GAGVSQSPRYKVTKRGQDVALRCDPISGHVSLYWYRQALGQGPEFLTYFNYEAQQDKSGLPNDRFSAERPEGSISTLTIQRTEQRDSAMYRCASSLAGRGDDEQYFGPGTRLTVT.

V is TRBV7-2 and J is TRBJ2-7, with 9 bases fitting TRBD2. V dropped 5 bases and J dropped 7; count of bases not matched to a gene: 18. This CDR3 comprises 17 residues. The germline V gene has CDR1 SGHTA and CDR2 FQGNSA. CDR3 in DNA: TGTGCCAGCAGCGCTCGGCTGGCGGGAGGGCCTCGGGGTGAGCAGTACTTC. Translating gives CASSARLAGGPRGEQYF.

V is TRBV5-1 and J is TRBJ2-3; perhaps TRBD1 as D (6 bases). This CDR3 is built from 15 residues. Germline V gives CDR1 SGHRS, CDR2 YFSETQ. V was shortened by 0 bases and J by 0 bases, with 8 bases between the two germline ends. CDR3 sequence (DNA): TGCGCCAGCAGCTTGGACAGGGATAGCACAGATACGCAGTATTTT. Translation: CASSLDRDSTDTQYF.

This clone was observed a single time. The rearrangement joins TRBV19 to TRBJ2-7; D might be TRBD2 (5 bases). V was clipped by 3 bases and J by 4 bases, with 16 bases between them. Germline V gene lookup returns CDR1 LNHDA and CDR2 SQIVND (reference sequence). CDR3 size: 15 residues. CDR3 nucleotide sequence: TGTGCCAGTAGTATGAGGGAGCAACCTTTTTACGAGCAGTACTTC. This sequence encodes CASSMREQPFYEQYF.

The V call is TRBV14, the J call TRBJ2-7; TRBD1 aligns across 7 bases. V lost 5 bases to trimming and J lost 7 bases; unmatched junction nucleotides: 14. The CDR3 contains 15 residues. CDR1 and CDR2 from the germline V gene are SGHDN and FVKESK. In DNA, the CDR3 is TGTGCCAGCAGCTCTCGACAGGGTCTACGTTTGGAGCAGTACTTC. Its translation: CASSSRQGLRLEQYF.

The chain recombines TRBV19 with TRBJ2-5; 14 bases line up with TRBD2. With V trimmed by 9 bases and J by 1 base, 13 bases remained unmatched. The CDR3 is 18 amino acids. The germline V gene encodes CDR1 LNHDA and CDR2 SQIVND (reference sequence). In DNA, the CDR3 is TGTGCCAGAAAACGGGGACTAGCGGGAGCCCTTACCCAAGAGACCCAGTACTTC. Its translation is CARKRGLAGALTQETQYF.

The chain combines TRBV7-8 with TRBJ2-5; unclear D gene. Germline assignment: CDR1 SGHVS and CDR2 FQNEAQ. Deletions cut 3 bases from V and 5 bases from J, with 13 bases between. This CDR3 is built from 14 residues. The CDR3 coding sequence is TGTGCCAGCAGCTTCCCCGGGCGACCCGAGACCCAGTACTTC. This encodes CASSFPGRPETQYF.

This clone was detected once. The CDR3 coding sequence is TGTGCCAGCAGTTACGGGCCGGGTTCTAACTATGGCTACACCTTC. Translated: CASSYGPGSNYGYTF. J is TRBJ1-2 and V is TRBV6-5; no firm D call. This CDR3 has 15 amino acids. Trimming cost V 2 bases and J 0 bases, with 10 bases left between them. Germline V gene sequence: CDR1 MNHEY, CDR2 SVGAGI.

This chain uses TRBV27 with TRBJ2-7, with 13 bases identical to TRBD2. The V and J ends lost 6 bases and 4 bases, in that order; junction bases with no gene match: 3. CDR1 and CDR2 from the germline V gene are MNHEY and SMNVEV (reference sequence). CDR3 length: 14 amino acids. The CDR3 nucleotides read TGTGCCAGCAGACGGACTAGCGGGAGTTACGAGCAGTACTTC. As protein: CASRRTSGSYEQYF.